These 4 T cell receptor beta chains originate from one sample sequenced in a study of cytomegalovirus exposure and HLA in healthy donors. A multiplex PCR was run with 60 Vbeta primers and 13 Jbeta primers. Method: immunoSEQ multiplex PCR; TCRdb's copy keeps in-frame clones and lacks some. The repertoire includes some 140,000 clones, 60% to 85% of them detected once, and around 3.6% sits in the top ten. Input material: PBMCs. All receptors derive from a woman aged 40-49 years in good health and CMV-seronegative.

The V call is TRBV6-1, the J call TRBJ1-2; D is ambiguous. Germline assignment: CDR1 MNHNS and CDR2 SASEGT. V lost 1 base, J lost 2 bases, and 20 bases lay in between. The CDR3 loop spans 18 amino acids. The CDR3 DNA reads TGTGCCAGCAGTGAAGACAAGGGTGGGAGGCTTTTAAACTATGGCTACACCTTC. Amino acids: CASSEDKGGRLLNYGYTF.

The CDR3 protein is CASGGGYTF. The CDR3 coding sequence is TGTGCCTCGGGAGGCGGCTACACCTTC. V is TRBV9 and J is TRBJ1-2; D is unclear. Germline CDR1 reads SGDLS; CDR2 reads YYNGEE. The germline V and J ends were trimmed by 10 bases and 8 bases, with 9 bases remaining between them. This CDR3 has 9 amino acids.

The V call is TRBV27, the J call TRBJ1-6, with D perhaps matching TRBD1 (5 bases). CDR1 and CDR2 (germline): MNHEY, SMNVEV (reference sequence). The length of the CDR3 is 14 residues. Trimming took 0 bases from V and 8 from J, leaving 8 bases between them. The CDR3 DNA follows: TGTGCCAGCAGTTTATCGGGGGACTATTCACCCCTCCACTTT. Amino acids: CASSLSGDYSPLHF.

The J gene is TRBJ1-5, the V gene TRBV5-1, with D maybe TRBD1 (5 bases). V lost 0 bases, J lost 6 bases, and 13 bases lay in between. Germline assignment: CDR1 SGHRS and CDR2 YFSETQ. There are 15 residues in the CDR3. CDR3 sequence reads: CASSLEGQGGQPQHF. The CDR3 DNA is TGCGCCAGCAGCTTGGAGGGGCAGGGAGGTCAGCCCCAGCATTTT. Looking up the rest from reference TRBV5-1 and TRBJ1-5 gives the full variable domain: KAGVTQTPRYLIKTRGQQVTLSCSPISGHRSVSWYQQTPGQGLQFLFEYFSETQRNKGNFPGRFSGRQFSNSRSEMNVSTLELGDSALYLCASSLEGQGGQPQHFGDGTRLSIL.